A single sample gave rise to the 25 T cell receptor beta chains below, sequenced in a study of T cell repertoires in cytomegalovirus infection. No cognate antigen is known for these TCRs. One entry per CDR3 protein, called by TCRdb with MiXCR from the reads. The repertoire holds approximately 730,000 distinct CDR3 sequences, with about 27% as singletons. Source: cultured CD8+ T cells from PBMCs, taken from culture after CMV antigen stimulation. These TCRs come from a human donor in good health (CMV status not recorded). Some clones in this sample may be carry-over from other donors' samples.

At least ten counts were recorded for this clonotype. The gene calls are TRBV6-5 and TRBJ1-1, with 8 bases identical to TRBD1. Trimming took 0 bases from V and 7 from J; bases not matched to a gene: 13. CDR1 is MNHEY and CDR2 is SVGAGI in the germline V gene. The CDR3 contains 17 residues. CDR3 residues: CASSYSSQTGDYLEAFF. The CDR3 DNA follows: TGTGCCAGCAGTTACTCGAGCCAGACAGGGGATTACCTTGAAGCTTTCTTT.

This clonotype appeared a few times. The genes are TRBV2 and TRBJ2-1; TRBD2 matches 9 bases. V shed 5 bases and J 0 bases; nucleotides not matched to a gene: 5. Germline CDR1 is SNHLY and CDR2 is FYNNEI. The CDR3 loop spans 16 amino acids. DNA for the CDR3: TGTGCCAGCAGTAGCGGGGGGTCGAGCTCCTACAATGAGCAGTTCTTC. Protein product: CASSSGGSSSYNEQFF.

Regarding this clonotype: The junction shows a germline mismatch at one end, possibly a read error. The chain carries TRBV12-5 and TRBJ1-2; maybe TRBD1 (6 bases). CDR1 and CDR2 from the germline V gene are LGHNT and FRNRAP. The CDR3 consists of 15 residues. The CDR3 protein is CTSGLGAGFGSGYTF. The CDR3 DNA reads as TGTACTAGTGGTTTGGGGGCAGGGTTTGGAAGCGGCTACACCTTC.

The table lists this clonotype with a few counts. The gene calls are TRBV6-5 and TRBJ2-5; no reliable D call. Germline CDR1 reads MNHEY; CDR2 reads SVGAGI. Trimming shortened V by 2 bases and J by 7 bases, and 11 bases separated the two germline ends. The CDR3 spans 13 residues. CDR3 DNA sequence: TGTGCCAGCAGTTACGCGGACGGGCGGACCCAGTACTTC. It encodes CASSYADGRTQYF.

J is TRBJ1-2 and V is TRBV11-2, with 9 bases matching TRBD1. This CDR3 is built from 14 residues. The V segment lost 3 bases and the J segment 8 bases; nucleotides outside the gene matches: 7. CDR1 is SGHAT and CDR2 is FQNNGV in the germline V gene. For the CDR3, the DNA is TGTGCCAGCAGCTTGGCACAGGGGGCGAGGGGCTACACCTTC. Encoded protein: CASSLAQGARGYTF.

This chain uses TRBV6-2 or TRBV6-3 with TRBJ1-1; no clear D gene. This CDR3 contains 17 residues. Germline lookup yields CDR1 MNHEY and CDR2 SVGEGT. V was trimmed by 2 bases and J by 4 bases, leaving 20 bases between them. The CDR3 loop is CASSYRLTFSPGTEAFF. DNA of the CDR3: TGTGCCAGCAGTTACCGACTAACTTTCTCCCCGGGCACTGAAGCTTTCTTT.

V and J are TRBV29-1 and TRBJ1-1; 9 nucleotides align to TRBD1. Germline CDR1 reads SQVTM; CDR2 reads ANQGSEA. CDR3 length: 15 residues. V gave up 6 bases and J gave up 1 base; unmatched junction bases: 9. The DNA of the CDR3 is TGCAGCGTCTTCGGGACAGGGATGGGGAACACTGAAGCTTTCTTT. It encodes CSVFGTGMGNTEAFF.

This sequence joins TRBV6-4 and TRBJ1-1, with D possibly matching TRBD1 (5 bases). V was cut by 3 bases and J by 1 base, with 12 bases left in between. CDR3 length: 15 amino acids. Germline CDR1 reads MRHNA; CDR2 reads SNTAGT. This CDR3 reads CASSENRYPNTEAFF. As DNA, the CDR3 is TGTGCCAGCAGTGAGAACAGGTACCCGAACACTGAAGCTTTCTTT.

In its sample, this clonotype was seen many times. The DNA for the CDR3 is TGTGCCAGCAGCCCCCGATGGGAGCAAGAGACCCAGTACTTC. The encoded protein is CASSPRWEQETQYF. This sequence joins TRBV7-8 and TRBJ2-5; a weak D match, TRBD2 (5 bases). V lost 5 bases and J lost 2, with 12 bases in between. Germline V gene lookup returns CDR1 SGHVS and CDR2 FQNEAQ. The CDR3 is 14 amino acids.

The V call is TRBV5-6, the J call TRBJ2-7; perhaps TRBD1 as D (5 bases). CDR3 length: 12 residues. Germline V gene sequence: CDR1 SGHDT, CDR2 YYEEEE. V was trimmed by 4 bases and J by 5 bases, leaving 10 bases between them. The CDR3 DNA is TGTGCCAGCAGCCCCCCCAGGGACGAGCAGTACTTC. It codes for CASSPPRDEQYF.

This clonotype was found many times. The chain links TRBV6-2 or TRBV6-3 to TRBJ2-1; TRBD2 is a possible D gene (5 bases). The CDR3 runs to 13 residues. The germline V gene has CDR1 MNHEY and CDR2 SVGEGT. With 2 bases removed from V and 3 bases from J, the gap between germline ends came to 5 bases. The CDR3 spells CASSYRDYNEQFF. The CDR3 region has the DNA TGTGCCAGCAGTTACCGGGACTACAATGAGCAGTTCTTC.

This clonotype was counted between two and nine times. The CDR3 DNA reads as TGTGCCAGCAGTTCCAGCGGGCCCCACTACGAGCAGTACTTC. Amino acids: CASSSSGPHYEQYF. The chain employs TRBV27 and TRBJ2-7; possible D gene TRBD2, 6 bases. Trimming stripped 4 bases from V and 3 bases from J, with 13 bases between. CDR3 length: 14 residues. CDR1 and CDR2 from the germline V gene are MNHEY and SMNVEV (reference sequence).

This clonotype occurred many times. This chain joins TRBV14 and TRBJ1-1; D remains unclear. Trimming left V 0 bases short and J 3 bases short, with 5 bases between. Germline CDR1 reads SGHDN; CDR2 reads FVKESK. This CDR3 region has 13 residues. Here the CDR3 reads CASSQEQYTEAFF. CDR3 DNA sequence: TGTGCCAGCAGCCAAGAACAGTACACTGAAGCTTTCTTT.

The table lists this clonotype with a few counts. The V and J genes are TRBV4-1 and TRBJ2-1; no definite D call. Trimming shortened V by 1 base and J by 6 bases, and 13 bases separated the two germline ends. The CDR3 is 15 residues long. CDR1 is MGHRA and CDR2 is YSYEKL in the germline V gene. The CDR3 DNA reads as TGCGCCAGCAGCCAAGTGATTCGTACGGGCAATGAGCAGTTCTTC. Amino acid sequence: CASSQVIRTGNEQFF.

The chain uses TRBV6-6 and TRBJ2-7; TRBD1 matches at 7 bases. The CDR3 has 16 amino acids. Germline lookup yields CDR1 MNHNY and CDR2 SVGAGI (reference sequence). J gave up 0 bases and V 5 bases, and 10 bases lay outside the gene matches. CDR3 coding DNA: TGTGCCAGCAGTAAGGGGGCGGCCCTTCACTCCTACGAGCAGTACGTC. It is translated as CASSKGAALHSYEQYV.

The chain combines TRBV12-3 or TRBV12-4 with TRBJ1-3; perhaps TRBD1 as D (5 bases). The CDR3 contains 12 residues. V was clipped by 10 bases and J by 7 bases, with 14 bases between them. The CDR3: CAIPGQRNTIYF. CDR3 DNA sequence: TGTGCCATCCCAGGGCAGCGTAACACCATATATTTT.

The CDR3 loop reads CASSIKPTANTGELFF. The CDR3 DNA sequence: TGTGCCAGCAGCATAAAGCCCACCGCGAACACCGGGGAGCTGTTTTTT. The chain combines TRBV11-3 with TRBJ2-2; D uncertain. CDR3 length: 16 amino acids. CDR1 and CDR2 (germline): SGHNT, YENEEA. With 5 bases removed from V and 0 bases from J, the gap between germline ends came to 13 bases.

To note about this clonotype: The junction departs from germline at one end; a sequencing error may be responsible. The genes are TRBV12-3 or TRBV12-4 and TRBJ2-5, with a weak D call TRBD1 (6 bases). CDR3 length: 13 residues. DNA of the CDR3: TGTGCCAGCAGTTCAGGGGTTGAAGAGACCCAGCACTTC. Translated, it gives CASSSGVEETQHF.

The CDR3 DNA reads as TGCGCCAGCAGCTTGTTGCAGGGGCAGGGTATCTACGAGCAGTACTTC. Protein: CASSLLQGQGIYEQYF. The rearrangement joins TRBV5-1 to TRBJ2-7, with D possibly TRBD1 on 6 matching bases. Germline-derived CDR1 and CDR2 are SGHRS and YFSETQ. This CDR3 spans 16 amino acids. The V and J ends lost 1 base and 3 bases respectively, with 17 bases between them.

V and J are TRBV6-5 and TRBJ2-5; D may be TRBD1 (7 bases). Trimming pared 4 bases from V and 0 bases from J, leaving 21 bases between. CDR3 length equals 18 residues. Germline lookup yields CDR1 MNHEY and CDR2 SVGAGI. CDR3 residues: CASSSSGGGPSNQETQYF. CDR3 sequence (DNA): TGTGCCAGCAGTTCGAGCGGAGGGGGCCCCTCTAACCAAGAGACCCAGTACTTC.

Ten or more counts support this clonotype. V gene TRBV7-9 combines with J gene TRBJ1-1; no clear D gene. The V gene lost 6 bases and the J gene lost 1 base, with 12 bases spanning the gap. Germline loops: CDR1 SEHNR, CDR2 FQNEAQ (reference sequence). The CDR3 length is 14 residues. CDR3 DNA sequence: TGTGCCAGCAGTCCCGGACGGGAGAACACTGAAGCTTTCTTT. Its translation is CASSPGRENTEAFF.

The table lists this clonotype with many counts. The chain uses TRBV12-3 or TRBV12-4 and TRBJ2-7; D remains unclear. The CDR3 runs 13 residues. V was clipped by 6 bases and J by 0 bases, with 9 bases between them. The CDR3 reads CASRPDNSYEQYF. The CDR3 nucleotides read TGTGCCAGCAGACCAGACAACTCCTACGAGCAGTACTTC.

This clonotype was recorded at least ten times. CDR3 loop: CASSFSGGAPGELFF. CDR3 DNA: TGTGCCAGCAGCTTTAGCGGGGGGGCGCCCGGGGAGCTGTTTTTT. The V gene is TRBV7-2, the J gene TRBJ2-2, with 11 bases that match TRBD2. The junction had 3 bases not matched to a gene; V was cut back by 3 bases and J by 6 bases. There are 15 residues in the CDR3. Germline V gene lookup returns CDR1 SGHTA and CDR2 FQGNSA. Full variable domain (outside the CDR3, taken from reference TRBV7-2 and TRBJ2-2): GAGVSQSPSNKVTEKGKDVELRCDPISGHTALYWYRQSLGQGLEFLIYFQGNSAPDKSGLPSDRFSAERTGGSVSTLTIQRTQQEDSAVYLCASSFSGGAPGELFFGEGSRLTVL.

The V and J genes are TRBV29-1 and TRBJ1-2; D unclear. Trimming took off 5 bases at V and 7 bases at J, with 11 bases between the two ends. CDR1 is SQVTM, CDR2 ANQGSEA, per germline. CDR3 length: 11 amino acids. This CDR3 is CSVRGEAGYTF. The CDR3 DNA sequence: TGCAGCGTTCGCGGGGAGGCTGGCTACACCTTC. The full variable domain, with the rest looked up from reference TRBV29-1 and TRBJ1-2, is SAVISQKPSRDICQRGTSLTIQCQVDSQVTMMFWYRQQPGQSLTLIATANQGSEATYESGFVIDKFPISRPNLTFSTLTVSNMSPEDSSIYLCSVRGEAGYTFGSGTRLTVV.

This clonotype has more than one count but fewer than ten. The V call is TRBV4-1, the J call TRBJ2-1; possible D gene TRBD2, 5 bases. CDR3 size: 19 residues. Germline CDR1 MGHRA, CDR2 YSYEKL. Deletions cut 0 bases from V and 4 bases from J, with 22 bases between. CDR3 region: CASSQERLATQVAYNEQFF. In DNA form, the CDR3 reads TGCGCCAGCAGCCAAGAAAGGCTAGCTACCCAGGTGGCGTACAATGAGCAGTTCTTC.